One and the same sample provided the 18 T cell receptor beta chains below, sequenced in a study of blood T cell repertoires in COVID-19. The repertoire was sequenced with immunoSEQ multiplex PCR; TCRdb's copy has only in-frame clones and lacks some. The top ten clones hold roughly 8.1% of a sample with 90,000 to 95,000 clones, 88% of them seen once. The sample consisted of peripheral blood. The receptors here all came from a woman between 65 and 79 years old with acute or convalescent COVID-19.

V is TRBV7-9 and J is TRBJ2-7; D gene unclear. The CDR3 covers 12 residues. The V end was cut by 5 bases, the J end by 6 bases, with 11 bases between. The germline CDR1 and CDR2 sequences are SEHNR and FQNEAQ (reference sequence). The CDR3: CASSSLPSEQYF. CDR3 sequence (DNA): TGTGCCAGCAGCAGCCTCCCTAGCGAGCAGTACTTC. The entire variable domain, with the rest obtained from reference TRBV7-9 and TRBJ2-7, is as follows: DTGVSQNPRHKITKRGQNVTFRCDPISEHNRLYWYRQTLGQGPEFLTYFQNEAQLEKSRLLSDRFSAERPKGSFSTLEIQRTEQGDSAMYLCASSSLPSEQYFGPGTRLTVT.

The gene calls are TRBV5-1 and TRBJ2-7; 10 nucleotides line up with TRBD1. With 5 bases clipped from V and 5 bases from J, the junction kept 4 bases outside the gene matches. Germline V lookup: CDR1 SGHRS, CDR2 YFSETQ. The length of the CDR3 is 13 residues. The CDR3 spells CASRPGTGDEQYF. The CDR3 DNA sequence: TGCGCCAGCAGACCCGGGACAGGGGACGAGCAGTACTTC.

This chain links TRBV2 with TRBJ2-2; 8 bases map to TRBD2. There are 16 residues in the CDR3. Germline loops: CDR1 SNHLY, CDR2 FYNNEI. Trimming removed 4 bases from V and 2 bases from J; junction bases left unmatched: 6. The CDR3 is CASSVSGRINTGELFF. The CDR3 DNA is TGTGCCAGCAGTGTCAGCGGGAGAATAAACACCGGGGAGCTGTTTTTT.

The chain links TRBV21-1 to TRBJ1-6. TRBV21-1 is shown as a pseudogene. The CDR3 spans 15 residues. The CDR3 bases are TGTGCCAGCAGGGCGACCCGGGTCTATAATTCACCCCTCCACTTT. Residues: CASRATRVYNSPLHF.

This chain connects TRBV19 to TRBJ2-7; maybe TRBD1 (6 bases). Germline V lookup: CDR1 LNHDA, CDR2 SQIVND (reference sequence). Trimming took 4 bases from V and 6 from J, leaving 19 bases between them. The CDR3 spans 15 residues. CDR3 amino acids: CASSNRVRGRGEQYF. DNA for the CDR3: TGTGCCAGTAGTAACAGGGTACGGGGCCGTGGCGAGCAGTACTTC.

The V gene is TRBV18, the J gene TRBJ2-3; TRBD2 agrees at 10 bases. The V gene end was trimmed by 5 bases and the J gene end by 2 bases; junction bases not matched to a gene: 1. The CDR3 loop spans 14 amino acids. Germline-derived CDR1 and CDR2 are KGHSH and LQKENI. The CDR3 protein is CASSTSGNTDTQYF. The CDR3 coding sequence is TGTGCCAGCTCAACTAGCGGGAACACAGATACGCAGTATTTT.

The rearrangement links TRBV9 to TRBJ1-2; 7 bases map to TRBD1. The CDR3 sequence is 14 residues long. Trimming at V came to 1 base and at J to 6 bases, leaving 6 bases not matched to a gene. Germline loops: CDR1 SGDLS, CDR2 YYNGEE. The CDR3 DNA is TGTGCCAGCAGCGTAATCGGACAGGCGAATGGCTACACCTTC. This gives the protein CASSVIGQANGYTF.

The rearrangement links TRBV7-9 to TRBJ1-2; 9 bases match TRBD1. The J segment lost 4 bases and the V segment lost 8 bases, leaving 11 bases of the junction unmatched. Germline V gene sequence: CDR1 SEHNR, CDR2 FQNEAQ (reference sequence). The CDR3 runs 15 residues. CDR3 coding DNA: TGTGCCAGCGATACCGGGACAGGGAGTTCCTATGGCTACACCTTC. It encodes CASDTGTGSSYGYTF.

The rearrangement uses TRBV2 and TRBJ2-5; TRBD1 matches 7 bases. The CDR3 has 14 amino acids. Germline V gives CDR1 SNHLY, CDR2 FYNNEI. J lost 2 bases, V lost 8 bases, and 8 bases had no gene match. CDR3 residues: CASWLGTDQETQYF. In DNA, the CDR3 is TGTGCCAGCTGGTTGGGGACAGATCAAGAGACCCAGTACTTC.

This chain uses TRBV28 with TRBJ2-2, with a tentative D call TRBD1 (6 bases). The CDR3 loop spans 16 amino acids. V dropped 6 bases and J dropped 7 bases, with 21 bases sitting between them. CDR1 is MDHEN and CDR2 is SYDVKM in the germline V gene. The CDR3 reads CASSSPSVQGHGELFF. CDR3 DNA sequence: TGTGCCAGCAGCTCACCCTCGGTTCAGGGGCACGGGGAGCTGTTTTTT. The whole variable domain, filled in from reference TRBV28 and TRBJ2-2, reads DVKVTQSSRYLVKRTGEKVFLECVQDMDHENMFWYRQDPGLGLRLIYFSYDVKMKEKGDIPEGYSVSREKKERFSLILESASTNQTSMYLCASSSPSVQGHGELFFGEGSRLTVL.

This clone was seen a single time. The chain links TRBV6-5 to TRBJ1-6; a possible D gene is TRBD1 (6 bases). The CDR3 consists of 14 residues. V was clipped by 11 bases and J by 9 bases, with 20 bases between them. Germline values: CDR1 MNHEY, CDR2 SVGAGI. CDR3 region: CAALNREQSSPLHF. The CDR3 bases are TGTGCCGCACTAAACAGGGAGCAGTCTTCACCCCTCCACTTT.

The CDR3 DNA reads TGTGCCAGCAGTGAACCCGGGGCTGAAGCTTTCTTT. Amino acid sequence: CASSEPGAEAFF. The gene calls are TRBV2 and TRBJ1-1; no reliable D call. The CDR3 loop spans 12 amino acids. Germline values: CDR1 SNHLY, CDR2 FYNNEI. V shed 2 bases and J shed 6 bases, with 7 bases lying between them.

V usage is TRBV7-8 and J usage is TRBJ2-1; possibly TRBD1 for D (5 bases). Germline V CDR1 and CDR2: SGHVS, FQNEAQ. V lost 5 bases, J lost 4 bases, and 15 bases lay in between. The length of the CDR3 is 15 residues. CDR3 region: CASSPIQGKYNEQFF. CDR3 nucleotides: TGTGCCAGCAGCCCGATCCAGGGTAAATACAATGAGCAGTTCTTC.

The chain recombines TRBV7-9 with TRBJ1-3; D is uncertain. This CDR3 contains 15 residues. Per the germline V gene, CDR1 is SEHNR and CDR2 is FQNEAQ (reference sequence). Trimming left V 3 bases short and J 0 bases short, with 9 bases between. CDR3 DNA: TGTGCCAGCAGCTTTGAACGCGTCTCTGGAAACACCATATATTTT. The encoded protein is CASSFERVSGNTIYF.

The chain carries TRBV5-1 and TRBJ2-3; possible D gene TRBD1, 6 bases. The V gene's germline CDR1 is SGHRS and CDR2 YFSETQ. The CDR3 is 15 amino acids. The V and J ends lost 3 bases and 1 base respectively, with 12 bases between them. The CDR3 DNA is TGCGCCAGCAGCTCGGACAGAATTGGCACAGATACGCAGTATTTT. The encoded protein is CASSSDRIGTDTQYF. The whole variable domain, filled in from reference TRBV5-1 and TRBJ2-3, reads KAGVTQTPRYLIKTRGQQVTLSCSPISGHRSVSWYQQTPGQGLQFLFEYFSETQRNKGNFPGRFSGRQFSNSRSEMNVSTLELGDSALYLCASSSDRIGTDTQYFGPGTRLTVL.

This chain links TRBV24-1 with TRBJ2-2, with 8 bases that match TRBD2. Germline V gene lookup returns CDR1 KGHDR and CDR2 SFDVKD. The CDR3 sequence is 15 residues long. The junction had 4 bases not matched to a gene; V was cut back by 7 bases and J by 1 base. This chain's CDR3 is CATSPGGRNTGELFF. The CDR3 coding sequence is TGTGCCACCAGCCCGGGGGGGCGGAACACCGGGGAGCTGTTTTTT.

This rearrangement joins TRBV5-6 to TRBJ1-1; D is undetermined. V lost 1 base and J lost 0, with 13 bases in between. The length of the CDR3 is 16 residues. The germline CDR1 and CDR2 sequences are SGHDT and YYEEEE. Here the CDR3 reads CASSLTVANMNTEAFF. CDR3 coding DNA: TGTGCCAGCAGCTTGACAGTCGCCAATATGAACACTGAAGCTTTCTTT. Supplemented by reference TRBV5-6 and TRBJ1-1, the full variable domain reads DAGVTQSPTHLIKTRGQQVTLRCSPKSGHDTVSWYQQALGQGPQFIFQYYEEEERQRGNFPDRFSGHQFPNYSSELNVNALLLGDSALYLCASSLTVANMNTEAFFGQGTRLTVV.

The V and J genes are TRBV19 and TRBJ2-1, with D possibly matching TRBD2 (6 bases). CDR1 and CDR2 (germline): LNHDA, SQIVND (reference sequence). V was clipped by 6 bases and J by 2 bases, with 14 bases between them. The CDR3 runs 15 residues. The CDR3 is CASRDRRGTYNEQFF. CDR3 in DNA: TGTGCCAGTAGAGATCGGAGGGGAACCTACAATGAGCAGTTCTTC.